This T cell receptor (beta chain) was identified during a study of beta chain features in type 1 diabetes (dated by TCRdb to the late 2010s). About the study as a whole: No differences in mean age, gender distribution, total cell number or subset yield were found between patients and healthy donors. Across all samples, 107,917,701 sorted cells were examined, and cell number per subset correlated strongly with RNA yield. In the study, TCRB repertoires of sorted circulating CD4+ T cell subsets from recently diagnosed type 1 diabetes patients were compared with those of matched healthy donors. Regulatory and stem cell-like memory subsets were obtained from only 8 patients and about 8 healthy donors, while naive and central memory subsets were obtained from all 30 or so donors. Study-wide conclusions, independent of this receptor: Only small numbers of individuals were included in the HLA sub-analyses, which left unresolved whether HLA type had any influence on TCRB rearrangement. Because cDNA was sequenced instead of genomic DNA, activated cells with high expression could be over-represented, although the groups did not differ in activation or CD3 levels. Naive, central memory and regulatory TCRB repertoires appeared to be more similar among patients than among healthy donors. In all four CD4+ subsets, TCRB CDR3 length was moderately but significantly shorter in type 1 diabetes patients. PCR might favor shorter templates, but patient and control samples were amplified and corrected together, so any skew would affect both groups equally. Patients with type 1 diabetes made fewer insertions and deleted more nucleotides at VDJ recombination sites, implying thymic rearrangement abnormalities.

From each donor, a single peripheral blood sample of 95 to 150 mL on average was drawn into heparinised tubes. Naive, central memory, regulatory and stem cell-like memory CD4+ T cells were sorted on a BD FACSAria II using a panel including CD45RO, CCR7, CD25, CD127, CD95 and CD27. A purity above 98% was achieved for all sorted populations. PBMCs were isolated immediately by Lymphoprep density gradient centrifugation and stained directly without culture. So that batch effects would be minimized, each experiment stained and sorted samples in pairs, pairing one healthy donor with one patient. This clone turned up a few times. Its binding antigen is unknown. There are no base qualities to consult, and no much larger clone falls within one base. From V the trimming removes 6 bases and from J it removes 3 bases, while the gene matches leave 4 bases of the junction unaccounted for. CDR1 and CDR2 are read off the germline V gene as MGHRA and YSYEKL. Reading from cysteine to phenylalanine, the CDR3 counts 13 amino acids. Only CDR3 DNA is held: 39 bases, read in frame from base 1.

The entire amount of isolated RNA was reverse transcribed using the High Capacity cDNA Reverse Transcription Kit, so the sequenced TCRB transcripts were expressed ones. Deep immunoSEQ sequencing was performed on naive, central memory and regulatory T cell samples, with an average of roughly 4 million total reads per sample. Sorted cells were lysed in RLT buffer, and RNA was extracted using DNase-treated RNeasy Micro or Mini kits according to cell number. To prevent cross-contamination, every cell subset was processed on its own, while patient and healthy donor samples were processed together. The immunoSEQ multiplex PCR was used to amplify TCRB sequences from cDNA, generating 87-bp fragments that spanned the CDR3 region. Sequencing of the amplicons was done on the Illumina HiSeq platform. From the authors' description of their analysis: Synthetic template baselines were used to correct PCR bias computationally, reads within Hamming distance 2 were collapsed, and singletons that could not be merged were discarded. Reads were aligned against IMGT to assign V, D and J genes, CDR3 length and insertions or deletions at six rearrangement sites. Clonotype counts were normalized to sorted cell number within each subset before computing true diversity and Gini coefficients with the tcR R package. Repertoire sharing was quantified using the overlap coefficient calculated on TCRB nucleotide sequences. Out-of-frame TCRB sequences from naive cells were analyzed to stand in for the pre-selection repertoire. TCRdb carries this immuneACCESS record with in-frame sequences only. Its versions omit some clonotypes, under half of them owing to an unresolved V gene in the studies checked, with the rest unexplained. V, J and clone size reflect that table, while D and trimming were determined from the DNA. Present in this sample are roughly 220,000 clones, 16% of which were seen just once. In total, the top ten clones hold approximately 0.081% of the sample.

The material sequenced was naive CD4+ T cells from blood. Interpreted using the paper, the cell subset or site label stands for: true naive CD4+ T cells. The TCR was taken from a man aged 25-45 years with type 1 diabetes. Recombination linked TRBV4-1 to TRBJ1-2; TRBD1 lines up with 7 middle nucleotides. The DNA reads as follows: TGCGCCAGCAGACCGACAGGGCACTATGGCTACACCTTC. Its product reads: CASRPTGHYGYTF.